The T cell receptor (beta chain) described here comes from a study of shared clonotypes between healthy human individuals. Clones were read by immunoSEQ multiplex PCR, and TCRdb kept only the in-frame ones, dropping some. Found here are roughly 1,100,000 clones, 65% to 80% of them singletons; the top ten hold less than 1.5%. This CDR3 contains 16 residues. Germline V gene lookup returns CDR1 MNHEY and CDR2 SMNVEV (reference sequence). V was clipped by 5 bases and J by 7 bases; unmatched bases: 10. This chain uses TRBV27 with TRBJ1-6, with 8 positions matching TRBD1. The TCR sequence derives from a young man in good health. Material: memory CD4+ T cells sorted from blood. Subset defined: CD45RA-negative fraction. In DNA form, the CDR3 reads TGTGCCAGCAGTCTTGACAGGGGCGACAGGAATTCACCCCTCCACTTT. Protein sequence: CASSLDRGDRNSPLHF.